This passage covers 23 T cell receptor beta chains from one sample sequenced in a study of shared clonotypes between healthy human individuals. TCRdb keeps only in-frame clones here, not all; method: immunoSEQ multiplex PCR. The data hold roughly 110,000 clones, with approximately 70% observed a single time. Sequencing used memory CD8+ T cells sorted from blood. Described subset: CD45RO+ cells pooled with CCR7-negative TemRA cells. All receptors derive from a woman aged 25 to 39 in good health.

The rearrangement links TRBV28 to TRBJ2-1, with 7 bases matching TRBD2. The germline V gene encodes CDR1 MDHEN and CDR2 SYDVKM. J was trimmed by 4 bases and V by 10 bases; bases with no gene match: 7. The CDR3 sequence is 13 residues long. As DNA, the CDR3 is TGTGCCACCCGGTCTAGCGGTTACAATGAGCAGTTCTTC. Its protein product is CATRSSGYNEQFF. Full variable domain (missing parts from reference TRBV28 and TRBJ2-1): DVKVTQSSRYLVKRTGEKVFLECVQDMDHENMFWYRQDPGLGLRLIYFSYDVKMKEKGDIPEGYSVSREKKERFSLILESASTNQTSMYLCATRSSGYNEQFFGPGTRLTVL.

The table lists this clone with a count of one. V is TRBV7-9 and J is TRBJ2-2; 9 positions match TRBD1. The junction had 16 bases not matched to a gene; V was cut back by 5 bases and J by 6 bases. Germline values: CDR1 SEHNR, CDR2 FQNEAQ (reference sequence). The CDR3 extends over 18 amino acids. CDR3 DNA sequence: TGTGCCAGCAGCGAACGGGGACAGGGACGGGGTGGCCCCGGGGAGCTGTTTTTT. This translates into CASSERGQGRGGPGELFF.

The V gene is TRBV5-5, the J gene TRBJ1-5, with D possibly TRBD1 on 6 matching bases. CDR1 and CDR2 (germline): SGHKS, YYEKEE (reference sequence). The V gene lost 0 bases and the J gene lost 11 bases, with 12 bases spanning the gap. The CDR3 loop spans 13 amino acids. CDR3 residues: CASSLGRGFSQHF. As DNA, the CDR3 is TGTGCCAGCAGCTTGGGTAGGGGGTTCTCCCAGCATTTT.

This clone occurred once. The genes are TRBV13 and TRBJ1-4, with a tentative D call TRBD1 (6 bases). This CDR3 contains 15 residues. V lost 5 bases and J 7 bases, leaving 17 bases between the germline ends. CDR1 is PRHDT and CDR2 is FYEKMQ in the germline V gene (reference sequence). CDR3 residues: CASSPPGGQGEKLFF. The CDR3 DNA sequence: TGTGCCAGCAGCCCCCCGGGGGGGCAGGGTGAAAAACTGTTTTTT.

This clone was recorded at least ten times. The V call is TRBV6-1, the J call TRBJ1-2; the match to TRBD1 covers 8 bases. The CDR3 covers 14 residues. Losses at the gene ends were 4 bases for V and 5 bases for J; bases not matched to a gene: 6. Germline V lookup: CDR1 MNHNS, CDR2 SASEGT. As DNA, the CDR3 is TGTGCCAGCAGTGTAGGTACAGGGGGTTATGGCTACACCTTC. Encoded protein: CASSVGTGGYGYTF.

The V and J genes are TRBV18 and TRBJ2-5; TRBD1 aligns across 7 bases. The CDR3 is made up of 14 amino acids. The V segment lost 3 bases and the J segment 7 bases; nucleotides outside the gene matches: 8. CDR1 is KGHSH, CDR2 LQKENI, per germline. This CDR3 is CASSPTGTAVTQYF. In DNA, the CDR3 is TGTGCCAGCTCACCGACCGGGACAGCGGTGACCCAGTACTTC.

V and J are TRBV5-6 and TRBJ2-6; D is unresolved. Germline V lookup: CDR1 SGHDT, CDR2 YYEEEE. The V and J ends lost 4 bases and 2 bases respectively, with 10 bases between them. The CDR3 contains 15 residues. This CDR3 is CASSHRRPGANVLTF. The CDR3 bases are TGTGCCAGCAGCCACCGGCGGCCTGGGGCCAACGTCCTGACTTTC. The whole variable domain, filled in from reference TRBV5-6 and TRBJ2-6, reads DAGVTQSPTHLIKTRGQQVTLRCSPKSGHDTVSWYQQALGQGPQFIFQYYEEEERQRGNFPDRFSGHQFPNYSSELNVNALLLGDSALYLCASSHRRPGANVLTFGAGSRLTVL.

About this clone itself: A read error likely explains this, since a far larger clone differs by one base. The chain uses TRBV2 and TRBJ2-5; D is unclear. The end of the DNA is better explained by TRBJ2-7, so the J call may be wrong. The germline V gene encodes CDR1 SNHLY and CDR2 FYNNEI. CDR3 length: 13 amino acids. CDR3 protein: CASRAPEPYEQYF. For the CDR3, the DNA is TGTGCCAGCAGGGCCCCAGAGCCCTACGAGCAGTACTTC.

In this sample, this clone turned up a few times. The rearrangement joins TRBV28 to TRBJ1-5, with a possible D match to TRBD1 (6 bases). The CDR3 runs 15 residues. The V end lost 5 bases, the J end lost 1 base, and 12 bases lay between the germline ends. From germline, CDR1 is MDHEN and CDR2 SYDVKM. CDR3 nucleotides: TGTGCCAGCAGTCCAGACAGGCTCAGCAATCAGCCCCAGCATTTT. Residues: CASSPDRLSNQPQHF.

V and J are TRBV5-1 and TRBJ2-1; 13 bases line up with TRBD2. The trim removed 8 bases at V and 6 bases at J, leaving 5 bases unmatched. The CDR3 is made up of 14 amino acids. Germline CDR1 and CDR2: SGHRS and YFSETQ. CDR3 amino acids: CASRTSGSINEQFF. The CDR3 bases are TGCGCCAGTCGGACTAGCGGGAGTATCAATGAGCAGTTCTTC.

The rearrangement links TRBV10-3 to TRBJ2-7; possibly TRBD2 for D (5 bases). Germline values: CDR1 ENHRY, CDR2 SYGVKD. V was cut by 11 bases and J by 2 bases, with 19 bases left in between. The CDR3 loop spans 14 amino acids. CDR3 nucleotide sequence: TGTGCCGGAGCTTGGGCGGGTGTCCCCTACGAGCAGTACTTC. Residues: CAGAWAGVPYEQYF.

The rearrangement links TRBV5-1 to TRBJ2-7; TRBD1 matches 8 bases. After removal of 4 bases from V and 2 bases from J, the junction contained 5 bases not matched to a gene. Germline V gives CDR1 SGHRS, CDR2 YFSETQ. This CDR3 has 14 residues. CDR3 nucleotide sequence: TGCGCCAGCAGCGGAGGGACAGGTACCTACGAGCAGTACTTC. Encoded protein: CASSGGTGTYEQYF.

CDR3 protein: CASSGPGTGKETEQYF. CDR3 sequence (DNA): TGTGCCAGCAGTGGTCCAGGGACAGGGAAAGAGACCGAGCAGTACTTC. This sequence joins TRBV6-6 and TRBJ2-7, with 9 bases fitting TRBD1. The junction had 14 bases not matched to a gene; V was cut back by 5 bases and J by 6 bases. This CDR3 has 16 amino acids. The germline V gene has CDR1 MNHNY and CDR2 SVGAGI (reference sequence).

This chain connects TRBV7-8 to TRBJ2-7, with TRBD2 as a possible D gene (5 bases). The V gene lost 5 bases and the J gene lost 7 bases, with 15 bases spanning the gap. Germline lookup yields CDR1 SGHVS and CDR2 FQNEAQ. The CDR3 is 13 amino acids. Here the CDR3 DNA reads TGTGCCAGCAGCCCGGAGGTACCCGGGGAGCAGTACTTC. Amino acids: CASSPEVPGEQYF.

The rearrangement joins TRBV10-2 to TRBJ2-7; TRBD2 aligns across 7 bases. V shed 8 bases and J 4 bases; nucleotides not matched to a gene: 5. Per germline, CDR1 WSHSY and CDR2 SAAADI. The CDR3 covers 12 residues. The CDR3 region is CASGGREYEQYF. The CDR3 DNA reads as TGCGCCAGCGGCGGGAGAGAGTACGAGCAGTACTTC.

The chain carries TRBV4-2 and TRBJ2-5; TRBD1 matches 11 bases. The DNA end is more similar to TRBJ2-7, so the J call may be wrong. This CDR3 spans 17 amino acids. The germline V gene encodes CDR1 LGHNA and CDR2 YNFKEQ. The CDR3: CASSQDRGQGVRGEQYF. CDR3 in DNA: TGTGCCAGCAGCCAAGATAGGGGACAGGGGGTACGGGGCGAGCAGTACTTC.

The chain carries TRBV27 and TRBJ2-3, with D perhaps matching TRBD1 or TRBD2 (6 bases each). CDR1 and CDR2 (germline): MNHEY, SMNVEV (reference sequence). The V and J ends lost 8 bases and 6 bases respectively, with 12 bases between them. This CDR3 is built from 12 residues. DNA of the CDR3: TGTGCCAGCGGCATAGGGGGGGATACGCAGTATTTT. Translation gives CASGIGGDTQYF.

This clone appeared once. The V call is TRBV4-1, the J call TRBJ1-1; the match to TRBD1 covers 12 bases. The CDR3 spans 16 residues. Germline trimming cut 4 bases from V and 10 bases from J; bases unmatched to any gene: 13. CDR1 MGHRA and CDR2 YSYEKL come from the germline V gene. The CDR3 nucleotides read TGCGCCAGCAGCCGAGAGATCCGGGACAGGGGGCATCTAGCTTTCTTT. Amino acids: CASSREIRDRGHLAFF.

The genes are TRBV6-4 and TRBJ2-7; tentative D call: TRBD2 (6 bases). The length of the CDR3 is 15 residues. V was cut by 3 bases and J by 1 base, with 13 bases left in between. Germline V gene lookup returns CDR1 MRHNA and CDR2 SNTAGT. The CDR3 reads CASSERAGSSYEQYF. The CDR3 DNA reads as TGTGCCAGCAGTGAACGCGCCGGGAGTTCCTACGAGCAGTACTTC.

The chain carries TRBV6-5 and TRBJ1-4, with D uncertain. The CDR3 is made up of 15 amino acids. From germline, CDR1 is MNHEY and CDR2 SVGAGI. V shed 6 bases and J shed 8 bases, with 19 bases lying between them. CDR3: CASSFVGGLGEKLFF. The CDR3 DNA sequence: TGTGCCAGCAGCTTCGTCGGTGGGCTAGGCGAAAAACTGTTTTTT.

The V gene is TRBV28, the J gene TRBJ2-7, with D hard to call. This CDR3 has 13 amino acids. Germline CDR1 MDHEN, CDR2 SYDVKM. V lost 3 bases and J 4 bases, leaving 10 bases between the germline ends. CDR3 protein: CASSLAQLYEQYF. The DNA of the CDR3 is TGTGCCAGCAGTTTGGCCCAGCTTTACGAGCAGTACTTC.

The chain employs TRBV11-2 and TRBJ1-1, with unresolved D. Trimming stripped 2 bases from V and 8 bases from J, with 6 bases between. Germline V CDR1 and CDR2: SGHAT, FQNNGV. The CDR3 length is 11 residues. The CDR3 bases are TGTGCCAGCAGCTTACTTACAGAAGCTTTCTTT. Its translation is CASSLLTEAFF.

The chain links TRBV7-8 to TRBJ2-2; unclear D gene. Trimming left V 1 base short and J 0 bases short, with 6 bases between. The CDR3 consists of 15 residues. Germline V lookup: CDR1 SGHVS, CDR2 FQNEAQ. Written as DNA, the CDR3 is TGTGCCAGCAGCTTAGAGGGATCGAACACCGGGGAGCTGTTTTTT. It encodes CASSLEGSNTGELFF.